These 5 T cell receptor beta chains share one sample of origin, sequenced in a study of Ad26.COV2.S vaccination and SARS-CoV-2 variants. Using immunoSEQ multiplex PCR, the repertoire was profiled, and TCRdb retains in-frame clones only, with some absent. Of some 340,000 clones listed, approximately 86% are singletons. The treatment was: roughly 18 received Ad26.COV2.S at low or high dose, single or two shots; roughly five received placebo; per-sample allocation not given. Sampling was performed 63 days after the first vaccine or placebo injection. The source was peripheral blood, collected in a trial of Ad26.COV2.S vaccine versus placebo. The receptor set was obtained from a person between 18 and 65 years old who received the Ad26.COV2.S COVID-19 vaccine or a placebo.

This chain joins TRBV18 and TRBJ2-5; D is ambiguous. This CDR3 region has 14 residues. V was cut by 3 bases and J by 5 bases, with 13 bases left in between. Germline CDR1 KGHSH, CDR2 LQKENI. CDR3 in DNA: TGTGCCAGCTCACCGATGGGCCCCCAGGAGACCCAGTACTTC. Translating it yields CASSPMGPQETQYF.

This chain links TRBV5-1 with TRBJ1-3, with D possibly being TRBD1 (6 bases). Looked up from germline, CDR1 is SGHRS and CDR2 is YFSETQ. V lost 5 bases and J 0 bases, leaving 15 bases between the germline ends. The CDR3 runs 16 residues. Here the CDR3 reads CASRDDRFDSGNTIYF. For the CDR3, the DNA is TGCGCCAGCAGAGACGACAGGTTTGACTCTGGAAACACCATATATTTT. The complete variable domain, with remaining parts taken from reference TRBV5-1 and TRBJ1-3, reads KAGVTQTPRYLIKTRGQQVTLSCSPISGHRSVSWYQQTPGQGLQFLFEYFSETQRNKGNFPGRFSGRQFSNSRSEMNVSTLELGDSALYLCASRDDRFDSGNTIYFGEGSWLTVV.

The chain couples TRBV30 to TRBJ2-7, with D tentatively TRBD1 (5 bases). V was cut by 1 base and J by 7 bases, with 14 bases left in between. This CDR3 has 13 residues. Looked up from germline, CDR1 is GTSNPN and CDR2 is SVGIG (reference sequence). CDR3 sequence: CAWSGGHRTEQYF. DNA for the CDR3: TGTGCCTGGAGTGGTGGACACCGGACGGAGCAGTACTTC.

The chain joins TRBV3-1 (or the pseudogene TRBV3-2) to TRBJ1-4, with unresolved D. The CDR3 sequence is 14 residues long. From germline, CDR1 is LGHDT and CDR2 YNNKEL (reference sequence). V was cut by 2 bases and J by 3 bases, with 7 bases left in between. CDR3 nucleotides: TGTGCCAGCAGCCAACGGCAGGCTAATGAAAAACTGTTTTTT. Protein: CASSQRQANEKLFF.

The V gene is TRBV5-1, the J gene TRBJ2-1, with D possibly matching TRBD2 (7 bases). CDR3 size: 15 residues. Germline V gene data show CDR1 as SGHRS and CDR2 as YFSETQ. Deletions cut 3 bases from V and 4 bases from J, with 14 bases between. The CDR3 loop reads CASSSRGADYNEQFF. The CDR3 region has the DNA TGCGCCAGCAGCTCCCGGGGGGCTGATTACAATGAGCAGTTCTTC.